The 27 T cell receptor beta chains below all came from one sample that was sequenced in a study of CD4 and CD8 cells across lung adenocarcinoma regions. TCRdb independently ran MiXCR on the PCR reads; one entry per CDR3 protein. The sample gives 12,000 to 15,000 distinct CDR3 sequences, just under 45% of which show up once; roughly a sixth is in the top ten. The sequencing input was CD4+ T cells from the center of a lung tumor. The origin of the receptors is a male donor with lung adenocarcinoma. The CD4 and CD8 labels of this study may be unreliable.

This clonotype has ten or more counts. The CDR3 loop is CASSYNPLAEQFF. The CDR3 coding sequence is TGTGCCAGCAGTTACAATCCCCTAGCCGAGCAGTTCTTC. The chain is built from TRBV6-2 or TRBV6-3 and TRBJ2-1; tentative D call: TRBD2 (5 bases). Trimming took 2 bases from V and 10 from J, leaving 12 bases between them. Germline V CDR1 and CDR2: MNHEY, SVGEGT. The CDR3 sequence is 13 residues long.

As concerns this clonotype: A much larger clonotype is one base distant, so this may be a read error. The chain employs TRBV7-2 and TRBJ2-2; no clear D gene. Germline CDR1 SGHTA, CDR2 FQGNSA. V was clipped by 8 bases and J by 4 bases, with 17 bases between them. This CDR3 region has 15 residues. CDR3: CASGWMGSITGELFF. DNA for the CDR3: TGTGCCAGCGGCTGGATGGGATCGATCACCGGGGAGCTGTTTTTT.

This clonotype has only a few counts. The chain recombines TRBV5-8 with TRBJ2-1; D is undetermined. V was pared by 4 bases and J by 3 bases, with 8 bases between. The CDR3 is 13 residues long. Per germline, CDR1 SGHTS and CDR2 YDEGEE. In DNA form, the CDR3 reads TGTGCCAGCAGCGCGACCAGCTACAATGAGCAGTTCTTC. Translating it yields CASSATSYNEQFF.

The V gene is TRBV6-1, the J gene TRBJ2-5; weak D call: TRBD1 (6 bases). Trimming left V 9 bases short and J 11 bases short, with 28 bases between. CDR1 MNHNS and CDR2 SASEGT come from the germline V gene. The CDR3 extends over 15 amino acids. The CDR3 DNA follows: TGTGCCAGGGGGATTGGGGGCCGGGGCGCAGATACGCAGTACTTC. Translated: CARGIGGRGADTQYF.

This clonotype occurred a few times. V usage is TRBV6-1 and J usage is TRBJ2-2, with unresolved D. Trimming stripped 7 bases from V and 0 bases from J, with 9 bases between. This CDR3 comprises 14 residues. Germline loops: CDR1 MNHNS, CDR2 SASEGT. The CDR3 loop reads CASNRAPNTGELFF. Here the CDR3 DNA reads TGTGCCAGCAATCGTGCACCGAACACCGGGGAGCTGTTTTTT.

In DNA, the CDR3 is TGTGCCAGCAACACGGACAGGGTTTTCTACGAGCAGTACTTC. It specifies CASNTDRVFYEQYF. The genes are TRBV6-1 and TRBJ2-5, with 8 bases aligning to TRBD1. The DNA end lines up better with TRBJ2-7; the J call may be wrong. CDR3 length: 14 amino acids. Germline CDR1 reads MNHNS; CDR2 reads SASEGT.

V gene TRBV27 combines with J gene TRBJ2-1, with TRBD1 matching 7 bases. The J call may be mistaken, given a closer DNA end match to TRBJ2-7. The length of the CDR3 is 14 residues. Germline V gene sequence: CDR1 MNHEY, CDR2 SMNVEV (reference sequence). The CDR3 is CASSLSYRGYEQYF. As DNA, the CDR3 is TGTGCCAGCAGTTTATCGTACAGGGGCTACGAGCAGTACTTC.

The count of this clonotype is one. As DNA, the CDR3 is TGTGCCAGCAGTGAAGAAGCGGGTTCCTACAATGAGCAGTTCTTC. Translated, it gives CASSEEAGSYNEQFF. The V call is TRBV6-1, the J call TRBJ2-1; D is possibly TRBD2 (6 bases). V lost 1 base to trimming and J lost 1 base, with 8 bases between them. Germline V CDR1 and CDR2: MNHNS, SASEGT. The CDR3 has 15 residues.

The gene calls are TRBV12-3 or TRBV12-4 and TRBJ1-1; weak D call: TRBD1 (6 bases). Trimming stripped 3 bases from V and 4 bases from J, with 15 bases between. The CDR3 is 15 residues long. Here the CDR3 DNA reads TGTGCCAGCAGTTTGTCCGGGGGCAAGGGCACTGAAGCTTTCTTT. As protein: CASSLSGGKGTEAFF.

This clonotype was counted at least ten times. The rearrangement links TRBV6-1 to TRBJ2-2, with a possible D match to TRBD1 (5 bases). The CDR3 has 15 amino acids. Per the germline V gene, CDR1 is MNHNS and CDR2 is SASEGT. V lost 2 bases and J 7 bases, leaving 14 bases between the germline ends. This CDR3 reads CASSELGRGYGELFF. CDR3 in DNA: TGTGCCAGCAGTGAATTAGGAAGGGGCTACGGGGAGCTGTTTTTT.

This clonotype was recorded once. This chain links TRBV6-5 with TRBJ2-1; maybe TRBD2 (5 bases). Trimming pared 0 bases from V and 12 bases from J, leaving 12 bases between. The germline CDR1 and CDR2 sequences are MNHEY and SVGAGI. The CDR3 sequence is 13 residues long. CDR3 in amino acids: CASSYSHGDAQFF. The CDR3 DNA sequence: TGTGCCAGCAGTTACTCCCACGGGGATGCGCAGTTCTTC.

This clonotype has a handful of counts. The chain recombines TRBV11-2 with TRBJ2-1; D perhaps matches TRBD1 (6 bases). Trimming cost V 5 bases and J 11 bases, with 13 bases left between them. CDR1 and CDR2 (germline): SGHAT, FQNNGV. This CDR3 contains 12 residues. The CDR3 here is CASSTPGQKQFF. CDR3 in DNA: TGTGCCAGCAGCACCCCGGGACAAAAGCAGTTCTTC.

This clonotype occurred a few times. The chain employs TRBV6-5 and TRBJ2-1; D not resolved. The DNA end is a closer match to TRBJ2-7, so the J assignment may be wrong. Germline V CDR1 and CDR2: MNHEY, SVGAGI. The CDR3 loop spans 12 amino acids. CDR3 DNA: TGTGCCAGCAGTTACTTGATCTACGAGCAGTACTTC. Translation: CASSYLIYEQYF.

There are a few counts of this clonotype. The chain employs TRBV27 and TRBJ2-3; 9 bases fit TRBD2. Germline V gene data show CDR1 as MNHEY and CDR2 as SMNVEV (reference sequence). The CDR3 is 19 residues long. V trimming: 8 bases; J trimming: 3 bases; junction bases outside the gene matches: 21. For the CDR3, the DNA is TGTGCCAGCCGCCCTGGAGGACTAGCGACATCCAGGGGGACAGATACGCAGTATTTT. This gives the protein CASRPGGLATSRGTDTQYF.

This chain joins TRBV6-5 and TRBJ2-3, with D hard to call. CDR1 MNHEY and CDR2 SVGAGI come from the germline V gene. The CDR3 has 15 amino acids. V lost 6 bases, J lost 8 bases, and 21 bases lay in between. CDR3 sequence reads: CASRLQSVSTGTQYF. CDR3 nucleotides: TGTGCCAGCAGACTCCAGTCCGTGAGCACCGGTACGCAGTATTTT.

The rearrangement joins TRBV6-5 to TRBJ2-1; D not certain. This CDR3 has 16 residues. Germline V CDR1 and CDR2: MNHEY, SVGAGI. Trimming removed 0 bases at V and 5 bases at J, with 14 bases between. CDR3 sequence: CASSYSASRPHNEQFF. CDR3 bases: TGTGCCAGCAGTTACTCAGCTAGTAGGCCTCACAATGAGCAGTTCTTC.

This clonotype has at least ten counts. The rearrangement joins TRBV7-8 to TRBJ2-1; a possible D gene is TRBD1 (5 bases). The CDR3 has 17 residues. Per the germline V gene, CDR1 is SGHVS and CDR2 is FQNEAQ. Deletions cut 2 bases from V and 2 bases from J, with 16 bases between. The CDR3 reads CASSLRAEVGAYNEQFF. In DNA form, the CDR3 reads TGTGCCAGCAGCTTACGGGCCGAGGTAGGGGCCTACAATGAGCAGTTCTTC.

This clonotype is medium-sized. The rearrangement links TRBV6-1 to TRBJ2-1; TRBD2 aligns across 11 bases. Germline CDR1 MNHNS, CDR2 SASEGT. V gave up 5 bases and J gave up 2 bases; unmatched junction bases: 5. The CDR3 has 16 amino acids. The CDR3 nucleotides read TGTGCCAGCAGTAAAATTAGCGGGAGGGCCTACAATGAGCAGTTCTTC. Its protein is CASSKISGRAYNEQFF.

This clonotype was detected many times. The J gene is TRBJ2-4, the V gene TRBV6-1; no clear D. The CDR3 consists of 18 residues. CDR1 and CDR2 (germline): MNHNS, SASEGT. V gave up 8 bases and J gave up 0 bases, with 23 bases separating them. The CDR3: CASSPVAGRALAKNIQYF. The CDR3 bases are TGTGCCAGCTCCCCGGTGGCAGGTAGAGCCCTAGCCAAAAACATTCAGTACTTC.

The chain joins TRBV12-3 or TRBV12-4 to TRBJ2-2; 9 bases fit TRBD1. The CDR3 consists of 17 residues. V lost 6 bases, J lost 5 bases, and 13 bases stayed unmatched. As DNA, the CDR3 is TGTGCCAGCAGACAATACGGGACAGGGAGGACGACCGGGGAGCTGTTTTTT. Its protein is CASRQYGTGRTTGELFF.

In the case of this clonotype: A read error may account for a junction end that differs from germline. The chain employs TRBV6-5 and TRBJ2-3, with D unresolved. This CDR3 has 16 residues. From germline, CDR1 is MNHEY and CDR2 SVGAGI. The CDR3 nucleotides are TGTGCCAGCAGTTACCAGAGCGTGTGGAGCAAAGATACTCAGTATTTT. As protein: CASSYQSVWSKDTQYF.

There are a few counts of this clonotype. At one end the junction does not follow the germline gene, possibly because of a read error. The rearrangement links TRBV11-3 to TRBJ2-1, with 7 bases fitting TRBD1. CDR1 and CDR2 from the germline V gene are SGHNT and YENEEA. The CDR3 totals 15 residues. CDR3 in DNA: TGTGCCAGCAGCCTAGACAGGGTGGGTTTGGGTGAGCAGTTCTTC. It yields the protein CASSLDRVGLGEQFF.

On this clonotype: One end of the junction fails to match germline, which may point to a read error. J is TRBJ2-2 and V is TRBV10-2, with D tentatively TRBD2 (6 bases). The CDR3 is 15 amino acids. Germline V gene data show CDR1 as WSHSY and CDR2 as SAAADI. CDR3 DNA sequence: TGTGCCCTGGGCCTACAGGTTGCGGGGACCGGGGAGCTGTTTTTT. Translation: CALGLQVAGTGELFF.

The CDR3 bases are TGTGCCAGCAGTTTAACTAGCGGTGGGGACATTCAGTACTTC. Translated: CASSLTSGGDIQYF. The chain recombines TRBV6-5 with TRBJ2-4, with 8 bases lining up with TRBD2. Germline V gene sequence: CDR1 MNHEY, CDR2 SVGAGI. Unmatched junction bases numbered 7, after V lost 4 bases and J lost 8 bases. This CDR3 is built from 14 residues.

This clonotype appeared many times. The chain employs TRBV6-1 and TRBJ1-4, with D tentatively TRBD1 (5 bases). The length of the CDR3 is 14 residues. V was cut by 6 bases and J by 6 bases, with 14 bases left in between. Germline assignment: CDR1 MNHNS and CDR2 SASEGT. The chain's CDR3 is CASRVGGGDEKLFF. In DNA form, the CDR3 reads TGTGCCAGCAGAGTCGGGGGAGGTGATGAAAAACTGTTTTTT.

The J gene is TRBJ2-4, the V gene TRBV6-1, with D possibly being TRBD1 or TRBD2 (5 bases each). The CDR3 contains 13 residues. Germline V lookup: CDR1 MNHNS, CDR2 SASEGT. The V end was cut by 6 bases, the J end by 10 bases, with 16 bases between. The CDR3 DNA reads as TGTGCCAGCAGGGGGGACCGATGGGATATTCAGTACTTC. It yields the protein CASRGDRWDIQYF.

This chain joins TRBV11-2 and TRBJ2-3; weak D call: TRBD2 (6 bases). This CDR3 region has 16 residues. The V end lost 5 bases, the J end lost 12 bases, and 27 bases lay between the germline ends. Germline lookup yields CDR1 SGHAT and CDR2 FQNNGV. CDR3 in amino acids: CASSVAGRRIKNIQYF. Here the CDR3 DNA reads TGTGCCAGCAGCGTCGCGGGGCGGAGAATCAAAAACATTCAGTATTTT.